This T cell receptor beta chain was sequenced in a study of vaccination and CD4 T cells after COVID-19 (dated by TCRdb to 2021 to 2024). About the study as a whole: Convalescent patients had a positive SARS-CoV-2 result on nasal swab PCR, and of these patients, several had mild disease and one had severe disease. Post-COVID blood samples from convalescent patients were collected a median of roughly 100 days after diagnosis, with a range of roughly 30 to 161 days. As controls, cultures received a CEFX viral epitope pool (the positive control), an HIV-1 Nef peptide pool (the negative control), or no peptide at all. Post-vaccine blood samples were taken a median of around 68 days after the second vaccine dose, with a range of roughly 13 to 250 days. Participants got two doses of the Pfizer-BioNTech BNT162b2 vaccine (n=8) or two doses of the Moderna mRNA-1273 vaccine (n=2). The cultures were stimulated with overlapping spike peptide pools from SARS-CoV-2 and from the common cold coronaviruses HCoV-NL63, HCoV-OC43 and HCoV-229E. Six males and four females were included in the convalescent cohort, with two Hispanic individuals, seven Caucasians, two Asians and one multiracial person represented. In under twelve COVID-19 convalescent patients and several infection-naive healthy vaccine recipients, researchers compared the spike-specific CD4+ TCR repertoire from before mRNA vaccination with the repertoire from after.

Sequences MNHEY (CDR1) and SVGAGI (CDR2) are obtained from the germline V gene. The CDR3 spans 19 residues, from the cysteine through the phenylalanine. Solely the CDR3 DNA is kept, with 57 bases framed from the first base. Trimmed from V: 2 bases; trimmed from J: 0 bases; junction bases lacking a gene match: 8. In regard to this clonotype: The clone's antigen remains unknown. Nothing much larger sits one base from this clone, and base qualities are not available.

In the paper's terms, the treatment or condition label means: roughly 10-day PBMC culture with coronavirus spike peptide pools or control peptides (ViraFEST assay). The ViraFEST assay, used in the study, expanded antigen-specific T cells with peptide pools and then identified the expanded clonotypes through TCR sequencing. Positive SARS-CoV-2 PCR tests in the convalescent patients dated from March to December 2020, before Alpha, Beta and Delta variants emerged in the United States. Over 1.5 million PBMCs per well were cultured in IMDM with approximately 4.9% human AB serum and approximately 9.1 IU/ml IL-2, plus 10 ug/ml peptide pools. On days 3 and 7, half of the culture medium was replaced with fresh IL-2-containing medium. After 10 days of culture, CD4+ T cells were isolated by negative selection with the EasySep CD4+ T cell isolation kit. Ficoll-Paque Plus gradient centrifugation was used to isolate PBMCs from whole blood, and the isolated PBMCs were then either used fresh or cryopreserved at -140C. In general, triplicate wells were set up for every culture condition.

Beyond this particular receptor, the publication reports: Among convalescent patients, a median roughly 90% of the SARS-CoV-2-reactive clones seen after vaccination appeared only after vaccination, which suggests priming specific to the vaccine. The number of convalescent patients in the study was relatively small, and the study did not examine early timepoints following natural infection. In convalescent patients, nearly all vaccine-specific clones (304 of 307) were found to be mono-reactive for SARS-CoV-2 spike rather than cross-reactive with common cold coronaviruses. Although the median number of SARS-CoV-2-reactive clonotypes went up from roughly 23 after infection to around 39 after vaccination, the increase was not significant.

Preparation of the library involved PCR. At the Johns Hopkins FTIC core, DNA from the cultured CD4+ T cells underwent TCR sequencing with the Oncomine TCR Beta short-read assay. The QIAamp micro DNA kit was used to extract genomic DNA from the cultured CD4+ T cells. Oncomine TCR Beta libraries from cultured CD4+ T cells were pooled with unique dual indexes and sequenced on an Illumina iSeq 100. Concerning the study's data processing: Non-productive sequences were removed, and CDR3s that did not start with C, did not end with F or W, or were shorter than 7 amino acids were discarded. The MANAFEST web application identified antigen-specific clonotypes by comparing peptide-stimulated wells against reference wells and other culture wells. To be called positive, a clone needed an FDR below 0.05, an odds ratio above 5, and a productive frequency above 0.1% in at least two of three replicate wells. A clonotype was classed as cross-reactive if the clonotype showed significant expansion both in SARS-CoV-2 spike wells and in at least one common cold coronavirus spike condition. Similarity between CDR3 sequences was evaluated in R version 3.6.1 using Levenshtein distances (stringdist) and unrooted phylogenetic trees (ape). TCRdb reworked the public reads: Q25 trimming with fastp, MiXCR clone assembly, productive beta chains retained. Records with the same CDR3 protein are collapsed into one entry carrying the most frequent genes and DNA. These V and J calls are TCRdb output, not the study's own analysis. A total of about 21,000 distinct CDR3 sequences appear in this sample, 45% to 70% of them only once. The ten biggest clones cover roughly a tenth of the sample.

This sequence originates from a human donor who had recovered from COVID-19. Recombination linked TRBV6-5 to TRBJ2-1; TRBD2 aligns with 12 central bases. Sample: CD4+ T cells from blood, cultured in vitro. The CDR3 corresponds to CASSYPVGLAGSSYNEQFF. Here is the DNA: TGTGCCAGCAGTTACCCAGTTGGACTAGCGGGGAGCTCCTACAATGAGCAGTTCTTC.